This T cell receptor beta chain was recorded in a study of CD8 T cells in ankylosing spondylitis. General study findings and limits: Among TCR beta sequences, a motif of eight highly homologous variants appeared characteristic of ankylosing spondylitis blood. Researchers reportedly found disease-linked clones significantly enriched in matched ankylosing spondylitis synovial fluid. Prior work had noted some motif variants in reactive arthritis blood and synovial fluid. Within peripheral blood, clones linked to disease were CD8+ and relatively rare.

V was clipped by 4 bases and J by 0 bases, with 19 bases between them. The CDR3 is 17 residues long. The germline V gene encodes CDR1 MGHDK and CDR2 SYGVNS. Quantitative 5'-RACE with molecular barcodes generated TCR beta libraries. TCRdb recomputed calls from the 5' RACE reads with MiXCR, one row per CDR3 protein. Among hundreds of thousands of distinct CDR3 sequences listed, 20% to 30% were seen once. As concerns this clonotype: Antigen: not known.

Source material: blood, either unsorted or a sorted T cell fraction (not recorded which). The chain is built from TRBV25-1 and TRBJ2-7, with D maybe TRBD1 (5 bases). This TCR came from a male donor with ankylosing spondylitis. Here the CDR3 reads CASSAPTRRGHSYEQYF. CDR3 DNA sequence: TGTGCCAGCAGTGCCCCGACCCGAAGGGGCCACTCCTACGAGCAGTACTTC.